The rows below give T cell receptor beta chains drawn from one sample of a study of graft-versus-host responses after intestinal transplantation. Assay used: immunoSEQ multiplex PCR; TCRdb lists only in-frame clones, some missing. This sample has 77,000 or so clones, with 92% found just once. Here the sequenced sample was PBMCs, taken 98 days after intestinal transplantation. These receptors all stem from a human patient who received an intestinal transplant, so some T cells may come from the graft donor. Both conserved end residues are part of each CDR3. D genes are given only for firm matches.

TGTGCCAGCTCCTTGGCAGGGTCAGGTCAGCCCCAGCATTTT	CASSLAGSGQPQHF	TRBV2	NA	TRBJ1-5
TGTGCCAGCAGTGACTCGACAGGGGGCGCAGATACGCAGTATTTT	CASSDSTGGADTQYF	TRBV6-4	TRBD1	TRBJ2-3
TGTGCCAGCAGTTACGGGGCCTCCTACAATGAGCAGTTCTTC	CASSYGASYNEQFF	TRBV6-5	NA	TRBJ2-1
TGTGCCAGCAGTGAAGCGGGAGGCACAGATACGCAGTATTTT	CASSEAGGTDTQYF	TRBV25-1	TRBD2	TRBJ2-3
TGCAGCGTTGAAGATCCAGGACTAGCGGGAGCCAATGAGCAGTTCTTC	CSVEDPGLAGANEQFF	TRBV29-1	TRBD2	TRBJ2-1
TGCGCCAGCAGCTTAAGGGGGCGGAAAGAGACCCAGTACTTC	CASSLRGRKETQYF	TRBV5-1	TRBD1	TRBJ2-5
TGTGCCAGCAGCTTTGTTTACTGGGGGAGGTACCAAGAGACCCAGTACTTC	CASSFVYWGRYQETQYF	TRBV7-2	NA	TRBJ2-5
TGTGCCAGCAGCTTAATGGCAGGGGGTGGGTACGAGCAGTACTTC	CASSLMAGGGYEQYF	TRBV7-9	TRBD1	TRBJ2-7
TGCGCCAGCAGCTTCGACGAGGCCAGACTGAACACTGAAGCTTTCTTT	CASSFDEARLNTEAFF	TRBV5-1	NA	TRBJ1-1
TGTGCCAGCACTAGGGACTACGAGCAGTACTTC	CASTRDYEQYF	TRBV6-1	NA	TRBJ2-7